A selection of T cell receptor beta chains follows, all from one sample in a study of cytomegalovirus exposure and HLA in healthy donors. Produced via immunoSEQ multiplex PCR; TCRdb's table is partial and in-frame only. Of roughly 98,000 clones in the sample, 70% to 80% are singletons; the top ten hold less than 10%. Sequencing was performed on PBMCs. The receptor set was obtained from a female donor in good health and CMV-seronegative. CDR3s include the opening cysteine and the closing phenylalanine or tryptophan. D genes are given only for firm matches. Not every row has a clone size; where given, it reads once, few, many or a size class.

V gene	clone size	J gene	D gene	CDR3 DNA	CDR3 protein
TRBV27	NA	TRBJ2-7	NA	TGTGCCAGCAGCGGGACATGGTACGAGCAGTACTTC	CASSGTWYEQYF
TRBV9	few	TRBJ2-7	NA	TGTGCCAGCAGCCCCCATGAGGGAGCGGCTTCCGAGCAGTACTTC	CASSPHEGAASEQYF
TRBV19	NA	TRBJ1-1	NA	TGTGCCAGTAGTATGTTCGCAGGCTCCGGGGGTAACACTGAAGCTTTCTTT	CASSMFAGSGGNTEAFF
TRBV30	NA	TRBJ2-1	NA	TGTGCCTGGAGTGTACGGGACTTTAATGAGCAGTTCTTC	CAWSVRDFNEQFF
TRBV7-9	NA	TRBJ2-7	NA	TGTGCCAGCAGCCCCTACGGGGGCTACGAGCAGTACTTC	CASSPYGGYEQYF
TRBV7-2	NA	TRBJ2-3	NA	TGTGCCAGCAGCTTAGATAGAAATACGCAGTATTTT	CASSLDRNTQYF
TRBV5-1	few	TRBJ2-2	TRBD2	TGCGCCAGCTCAGACCCCGCGGGAGGGAACACCGGGGAGCTGTTTTTT	CASSDPAGGNTGELFF
TRBV28	NA	TRBJ1-1	NA	TGTGCCAGCAGTTTAGGGGGGAGAGGGCAGGGAAGACCTTTCTTT	CASSLGGRGQGRPFF
TRBV5-4	NA	TRBJ2-7	NA	TGTGCCAGCAGCTTGGAGCCGGGGTATAACTACGAGCAGTACTTC	CASSLEPGYNYEQYF
TRBV10-1	once	TRBJ1-1	TRBD1	TGCGCCAGCAGCACGGGACAGGCGGGGACTGAAGCTTTCTTT	CASSTGQAGTEAFF
TRBV12-5	NA	TRBJ2-5	TRBD2	TGTGCTAGTGGTTTGGGGACTAGCGACCAAGAGACCCAGTACTTC	CASGLGTSDQETQYF
TRBV14	NA	TRBJ2-1	NA	TGTGCCAGCAGTCCCCGGACTCTCATAACCCTAGCAAGGGTCTACAATGAGCAGTTCTTC	CASSPRTLITLARVYNEQFF
TRBV27	NA	TRBJ2-6	NA	TGTGCCAGCAGATTCCGACAGGTTCTATCTGGGGCCAACGTCCTGACTTTC	CASRFRQVLSGANVLTF
TRBV19	NA	TRBJ2-4	NA	TGTGCCAGTAGTACTAAGGGGTCTCCAGCCAAAAACATTCAGTACTTC	CASSTKGSPAKNIQYF
TRBV21-1	NA	TRBJ2-2	NA	NA	CAFGRGTGITRNTGELFF
TRBV4-1	few	TRBJ2-7	TRBD2	TGCGCCAGCAGCCAAGAAGCTAGCGGGGCTTACTCCTACGAGCAGTACTTC	CASSQEASGAYSYEQYF
TRBV19	NA	TRBJ2-1	TRBD2	TGTGCCAGTAGTATCCCCGGGACTAGTTGGGAGCAGTTCTTC	CASSIPGTSWEQFF
TRBV9	few	TRBJ2-2	TRBD2	TGTGCCAGCAGCGCTTCGACTAGCGGGAGGACCGGGGAGCTGTTTTTT	CASSASTSGRTGELFF
TRBV5-1	NA	TRBJ2-7	NA	TGCGCCAGCAGCCTGGACAACTCCTACGAGCAGTACTTC	CASSLDNSYEQYF
TRBV21-1	NA	TRBJ2-7	NA	TGTGCCAGCAGCAACCGGGACAGGGGTCCTTACGAGCAGTACTTC	CASSNRDRGPYEQYF
TRBV15	NA	TRBJ2-1	TRBD2	TGTGCCACCAGCAGAGGCCAGGCTAGCGGCTATGAGCAGTTCTTC	CATSRGQASGYEQFF
TRBV6-1	few	TRBJ1-2	TRBD1	TGTGCCAGCAGTGTATCCCTAATCGGGACAGGGGACGGCTACACCTTC	CASSVSLIGTGDGYTF